Each of the 7 T cell receptor beta chains below was sequenced from the same sample in a study of OX40 agonist ivuxolimab in advanced cancers. Sequenced by immunoSEQ multiplex PCR; TCRdb stores in-frame clones only, minus some. The sample lists about 73,000 clones, about 93% occurring once. The material was CD4+ or CD8+ T cells sorted from blood, obtained in a trial of the OX40 agonist ivuxolimab. The source of these receptors is an adult with an advanced solid tumor such as melanoma, head and neck, liver or kidney cancer.

This clone was recorded only once. The genes are TRBV7-8 and TRBJ2-7, with D perhaps given as TRBD1 or TRBD2 (5 bases each). Germline CDR1 SGHVS, CDR2 FQNEAQ. The CDR3 extends over 16 amino acids. V was cut by 1 base and J by 2 bases, with 15 bases left in between. CDR3 coding DNA: TGTGCCAGCAGCTTAGATTGGGGGAAGGGGACCTACGAGCAGTACTTC. Its translation: CASSLDWGKGTYEQYF. Using reference TRBV7-8 and TRBJ2-7 for the parts outside the CDR3, the full variable domain is GAGVSQSPRYKVAKRGQDVALRCDPISGHVSLFWYQQALGQGPEFLTYFQNEAQLDKSGLPSDRFFAERPEGSVSTLKIQRTQQEDSAVYLCASSLDWGKGTYEQYFGPGTRLTVT.

The chain links TRBV19 to TRBJ2-7, with TRBD2 matching 8 bases. The CDR3 spans 16 residues. CDR1 is LNHDA and CDR2 is SQIVND in the germline V gene (reference sequence). The junction had 15 bases not matched to a gene; V was cut back by 5 bases and J by 6 bases. Here the CDR3 DNA reads TGTGCCAGTAGTTCGTCCCGCTTAGCGGGATCTCTCGAGCAGTACTTC. This encodes CASSSSRLAGSLEQYF.

This chain's CDR3 is CASSQLTGNGEKLFF. The CDR3 DNA follows: TGTGCCAGCAGCCAATTGACAGGGAATGGTGAAAAACTGTTTTTT. V and J are TRBV5-5 and TRBJ1-4; 7 bases align to TRBD1. The CDR3 contains 15 residues. Unmatched junction bases numbered 10, after V lost 4 bases and J lost 7 bases. The V gene's germline CDR1 is SGHKS and CDR2 YYEKEE (reference sequence).

The gene calls are TRBV2 and TRBJ2-7; perhaps TRBD1 as D (6 bases). CDR3 length: 14 amino acids. Deletions cut 6 bases from V and 7 bases from J, with 19 bases between. Germline CDR1 reads SNHLY; CDR2 reads FYNNEI. CDR3 in DNA: TGTGCCAGCAGGCCGAGGTCAGGGGAGAGGGAGCAGTACTTC. This encodes CASRPRSGEREQYF.

J is TRBJ2-2 and V is TRBV4-2; maybe TRBD1 (6 bases). Trimming took 8 bases from V and 5 from J, leaving 15 bases between them. The germline V gene has CDR1 LGHNA and CDR2 YNFKEQ. There are 14 residues in the CDR3. CDR3 nucleotides: TGTGCCAGCTATTCCCTCCAGGGGACCGGGGAGCTGTTTTTT. Encoded protein: CASYSLQGTGELFF.

V is TRBV9 and J is TRBJ2-3; D remains unclear. V lost 6 bases to trimming and J lost 0 bases, with 17 bases between them. CDR1 is SGDLS, CDR2 YYNGEE, per germline. The CDR3 is 16 amino acids. The CDR3 region has the DNA TGTGCCAGCACCCAAGGCGCGGCCCCTAGCACAGATACGCAGTATTTT. It codes for CASTQGAAPSTDTQYF.

CDR3 nucleotide sequence: TGTGCCAGCAGCTTATTGGGGGGCCGGGAGACCCAGTACTTC. The encoded protein is CASSLLGGRETQYF. The V gene is TRBV7-2, the J gene TRBJ2-5; D might be TRBD1 or TRBD2, each matching 6 bases. The CDR3 loop spans 14 amino acids. V lost 2 bases and J 5 bases, leaving 12 bases between the germline ends. CDR1 and CDR2 from the germline V gene are SGHTA and FQGNSA.